This T cell receptor (beta chain) appears in the sequencing data of a study of PD-1 blockade in classical Hodgkin lymphoma. Study in general: Intravenous nivolumab at 3 mg/kg was given to patients every 2 weeks. Findings and limits, study-wide: No one has yet defined what causes the repertoire differences, which may be disease activity or prior therapy. Reported baseline diversity: healthy donors highest, relapsed/refractory patients lowest.

Remarks on this clone: The antigen is not known.

Clones were read by immunoSEQ multiplex PCR, and TCRdb kept only the in-frame ones, dropping some. The repertoire holds 25,000 to 30,000 clones, with roughly 86% as singletons. Time point denoted: cycle 4 day 1 (C4D1), after 5 to 7 weeks of nivolumab. Autologous stem cell transplantation was followed by relapse in every patient, and brentuximab vedotin exposure varied. From thawed PBMCs, CD4+ T cells were purified using magnetic negative selection. The CDR3 is 16 residues long. V shed 3 bases, J shed 2 bases, and the junction held 7 bases outside the gene matches. CDR1 MDHEN and CDR2 SYDVKM come from the germline V gene.

The sequences come from CD4+ T cells from blood, collected before the fourth cycle of nivolumab. V is TRBV28 and J is TRBJ2-1; 7 bases are a match to TRBD2. The sequence came from a human donor with classical Hodgkin lymphoma. CDR3 nucleotides: TGTGCCAGCAGTTTTGGGCTAGCGGCCCCCTACAATGAGCAGTTCTTC. Translated: CASSFGLAAPYNEQFF.